This T cell receptor beta chain was recorded in a study of blood T cell repertoires in COVID-19. Germline V gives CDR1 LNHDA, CDR2 SQIVND (reference sequence). The CDR3 consists of 18 residues. The ends lost 3 bases at V and 1 base at J; junction bases unmatched: 9. Clones were sequenced by immunoSEQ multiplex PCR, and TCRdb holds only the in-frame ones, with some missing. The data contain about 28,000 clones, 87% of them singletons. Sequencing was performed on peripheral blood. The clonotype comes from a human donor in a cohort sampled during active COVID-19. This chain uses TRBV19 with TRBJ2-3; 11 nucleotides align to TRBD2. CDR3 residues: CASSMGQGLAGGTDTQYF. The CDR3 bases are TGTGCCAGTAGTATGGGCCAAGGACTAGCGGGTGGCACAGATACGCAGTATTTT.